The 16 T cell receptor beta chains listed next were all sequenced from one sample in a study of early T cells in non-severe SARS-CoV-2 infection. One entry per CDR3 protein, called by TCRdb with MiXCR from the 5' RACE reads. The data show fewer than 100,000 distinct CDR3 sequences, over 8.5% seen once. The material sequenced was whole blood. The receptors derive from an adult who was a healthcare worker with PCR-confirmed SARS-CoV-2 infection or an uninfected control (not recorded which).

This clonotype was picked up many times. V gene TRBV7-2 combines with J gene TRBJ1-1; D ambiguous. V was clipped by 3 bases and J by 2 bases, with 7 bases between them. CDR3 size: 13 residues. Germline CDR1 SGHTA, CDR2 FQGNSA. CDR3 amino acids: CASSFYLNTEAFF. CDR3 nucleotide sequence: TGTGCCAGCAGCTTCTATCTAAACACTGAAGCTTTCTTT.

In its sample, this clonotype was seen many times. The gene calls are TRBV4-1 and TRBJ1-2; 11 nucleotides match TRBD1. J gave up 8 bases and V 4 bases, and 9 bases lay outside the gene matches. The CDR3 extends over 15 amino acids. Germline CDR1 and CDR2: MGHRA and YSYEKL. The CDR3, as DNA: TGCGCCAGCAGCCCAGGACAGGGGGCGCCCCAGGGCTACACCTTC. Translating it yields CASSPGQGAPQGYTF.

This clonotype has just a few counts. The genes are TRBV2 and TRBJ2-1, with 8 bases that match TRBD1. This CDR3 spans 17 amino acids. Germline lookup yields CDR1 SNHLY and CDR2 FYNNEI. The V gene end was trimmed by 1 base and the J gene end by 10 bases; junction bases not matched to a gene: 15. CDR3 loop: CASSEGTGSRTREEQFF. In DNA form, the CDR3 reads TGTGCCAGCAGTGAAGGGACAGGGAGCCGTACCCGAGAGGAGCAGTTCTTC.

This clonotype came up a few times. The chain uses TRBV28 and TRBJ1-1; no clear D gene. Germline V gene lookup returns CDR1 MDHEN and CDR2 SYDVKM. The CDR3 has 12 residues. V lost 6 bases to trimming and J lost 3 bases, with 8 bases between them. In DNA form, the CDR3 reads TGTGCCAGCAGCCGATTGGACACTGAAGCTTTCTTT. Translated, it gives CASSRLDTEAFF.

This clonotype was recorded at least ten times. The CDR3 loop reads CASSVAAGAPTGELFF. CDR3 nucleotides: TGTGCCAGCAGCGTAGCGGCGGGGGCCCCCACCGGGGAGCTGTTTTTT. The chain recombines TRBV9 with TRBJ2-2, with D possibly being TRBD2 (7 bases). Germline V gives CDR1 SGDLS, CDR2 YYNGEE. V lost 0 bases, J lost 4 bases, and 13 bases lay in between. The CDR3 loop spans 16 amino acids.

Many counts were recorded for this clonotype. The CDR3 protein is CASSFPDSYEQYF. The CDR3 DNA is TGTGCCAGCAGTTTCCCTGACAGCTACGAGCAGTACTTC. This chain uses TRBV6-2 or TRBV6-3 with TRBJ2-7, with a weak D call TRBD1 (5 bases). The V end lost 4 bases, the J end lost 3 bases, and 10 bases lay between the germline ends. This CDR3 is 13 amino acids long. CDR1 and CDR2 from the germline V gene are MNHEY and SVGEGT.

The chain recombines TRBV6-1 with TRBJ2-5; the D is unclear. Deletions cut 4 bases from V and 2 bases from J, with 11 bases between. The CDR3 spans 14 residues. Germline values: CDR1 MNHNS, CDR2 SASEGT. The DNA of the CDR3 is TGTGCCAGCAGTGGAGTCACGCTGCAAGAGACCCAGTACTTC. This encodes CASSGVTLQETQYF.

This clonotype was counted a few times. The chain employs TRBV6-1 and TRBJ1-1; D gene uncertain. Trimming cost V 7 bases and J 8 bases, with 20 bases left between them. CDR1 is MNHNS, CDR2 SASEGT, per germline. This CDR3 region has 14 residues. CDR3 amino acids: CASTLGPNLPEAFF. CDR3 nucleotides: TGTGCCAGCACCCTAGGGCCCAATCTCCCCGAAGCTTTCTTT.

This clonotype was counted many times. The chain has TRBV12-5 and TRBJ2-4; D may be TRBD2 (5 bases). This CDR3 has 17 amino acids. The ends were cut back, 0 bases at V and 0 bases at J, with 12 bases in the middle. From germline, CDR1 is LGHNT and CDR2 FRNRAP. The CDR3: CASGLVGRRLAKNIQYF. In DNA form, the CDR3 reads TGTGCTAGTGGTTTGGTTGGCAGGAGGCTAGCCAAAAACATTCAGTACTTC.

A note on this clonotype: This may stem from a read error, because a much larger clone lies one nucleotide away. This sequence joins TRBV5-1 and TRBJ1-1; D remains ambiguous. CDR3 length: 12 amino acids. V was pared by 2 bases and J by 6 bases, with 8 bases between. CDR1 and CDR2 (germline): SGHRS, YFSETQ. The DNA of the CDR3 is TGCGCCAGCAGCTTCGGCATAGCTGAAGCTTTCTTT. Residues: CASSFGIAEAFF.

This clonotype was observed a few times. DNA of the CDR3: TGTGCCAGCAAAGCCGGGACAGGGGTGAATCAGCCCCAGCATTTT. The encoded protein is CASKAGTGVNQPQHF. The rearrangement joins TRBV27 to TRBJ1-5, with 10 bases fitting TRBD1. The CDR3 extends over 15 amino acids. From germline, CDR1 is MNHEY and CDR2 SMNVEV (reference sequence). V was clipped by 7 bases and J by 4 bases; unmatched bases: 7.

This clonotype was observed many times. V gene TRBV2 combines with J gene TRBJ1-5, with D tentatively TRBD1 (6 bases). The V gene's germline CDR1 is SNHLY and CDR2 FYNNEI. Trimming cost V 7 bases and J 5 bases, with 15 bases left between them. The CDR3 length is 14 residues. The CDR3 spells CASKGGSGDQPQHF. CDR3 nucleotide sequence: TGTGCCAGCAAGGGGGGGTCCGGAGATCAGCCCCAGCATTTT.

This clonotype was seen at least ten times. CDR3 nucleotides: TGCGCCAGCAGCACACAGGGGGCGATGAACACTGAAGCTTTCTTT. The encoded protein is CASSTQGAMNTEAFF. V and J are TRBV5-1 and TRBJ1-1; 9 nucleotides match TRBD1. The CDR3 is 15 residues long. After removal of 4 bases from V and 0 bases from J, the junction contained 4 bases not matched to a gene. Germline CDR1 reads SGHRS; CDR2 reads YFSETQ.

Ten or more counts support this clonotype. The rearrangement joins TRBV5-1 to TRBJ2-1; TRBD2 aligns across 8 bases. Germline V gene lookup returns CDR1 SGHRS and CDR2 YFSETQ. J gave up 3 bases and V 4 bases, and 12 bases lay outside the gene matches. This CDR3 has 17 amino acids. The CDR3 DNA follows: TGCGCCAGCAGCCCCCTAGCGGCGGGAGGTATCTACAATGAGCAGTTCTTC. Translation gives CASSPLAAGGIYNEQFF.

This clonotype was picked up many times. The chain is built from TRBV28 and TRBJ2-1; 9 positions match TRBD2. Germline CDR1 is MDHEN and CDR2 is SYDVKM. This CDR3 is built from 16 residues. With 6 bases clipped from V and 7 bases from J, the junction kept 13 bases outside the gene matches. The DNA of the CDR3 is TGTGCCAGCAGATCCTCCTGGGCGGGAGGGGAAAATGAGCAGTTCTTC. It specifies CASRSSWAGGENEQFF.

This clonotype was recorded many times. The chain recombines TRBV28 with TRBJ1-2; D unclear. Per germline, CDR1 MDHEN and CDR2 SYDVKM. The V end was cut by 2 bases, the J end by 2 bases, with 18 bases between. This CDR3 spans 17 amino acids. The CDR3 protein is CASSLAAALDGNYGYTF. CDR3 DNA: TGTGCCAGCAGTTTAGCGGCGGCGCTCGACGGAAACTATGGCTACACCTTC.